This entry features one T cell receptor (beta chain) sequence. The data belong to a study of neoadjuvant anti-PD-1 for oral cavity cancer. The CDR3 runs 10 residues. V lost 10 bases and J lost 12, with 10 bases in between. Germline CDR1 reads MNHNS; CDR2 reads SASEGT. The protocol was immunoSEQ multiplex PCR, while the TCRdb copy is restricted to in-frame clones and leaves out a portion. Here the sample spans over 5,500 clones, around 76% being singletons. The rearrangement joins TRBV6-1 to TRBJ2-6; D gene uncertain. This TCR was recovered from a person between 40 and 80 years old with oral cavity squamous cell carcinoma. Sequenced material: PBMCs, taken before nivolumab (anti-PD-1) treatment. The chain's CDR3 is CATGPSVLTF. For the CDR3, the DNA is TGTGCCACCGGGCCTTCCGTCCTGACTTTC.